This T cell receptor (beta chain) was documented in a study of shared clonotypes between healthy human individuals. The length of the CDR3 is 16 residues. The ends were cut back, 5 bases at V and 0 bases at J, with 14 bases in the middle. Germline V gives CDR1 LNHNV, CDR2 YYDKDF (reference sequence). Notes on this clone: The antigen is unknown.

Study-level results: Of the naive CD4 clonotypes, approximately 5% were shared across a handful of donors. Large depth notwithstanding, sorted-subset sequencing proved incomplete by rarefaction. Sequencing depth was a factor that was expected to affect clonotype sharing among donors.

Some clones are missing from TCRdb's copy, which holds only in-frame ones; the method was immunoSEQ multiplex PCR. The sample has about 2.5 million clones, 85% to 95% seen once; the top ten hold approximately 0.41%. Sample: naive CD4+ T cells from PBMCs. The subset is: CD45RA+ positively selected. The receptor was isolated from a man younger than 30 in good health. Some clones in this sample may be carry-over from other donors' samples. V is TRBV15 and J is TRBJ1-5; D may be TRBD1 (5 bases). The chain's CDR3 is CATSRKGLASNQPQHF. CDR3 nucleotides: TGTGCCACCAGCCGCAAGGGACTAGCTAGCAATCAGCCCCAGCATTTT. The full variable domain, in which reference TRBV15 and TRBJ1-5 provide the parts outside the CDR3, is DAMVIQNPRYQVTQFGKPVTLSCSQTLNHNVMYWYQQKSSQAPKLLFHYYDKDFNNEADTPDNFQSRRPNTSFCFLDIRSPGLGDTAMYLCATSRKGLASNQPQHFGDGTRLSIL.